The 14 T cell receptor beta chains below come from one sample, sequenced in a study of cytomegalovirus exposure and HLA in healthy donors (TCRdb year 2017). The library relied on the immunoSEQ multiplex PCR assay. A mixture of 60 forward primers for TCR Vbeta segments and 13 reverse primers for TCR Jbeta segments was used in the multiplex PCR. TCRdb took over this immuneACCESS table, retaining in-frame rearrangements with V and J assigned. Such tables are incomplete; in checked studies, under half of the missing clones stem from an unresolved V gene, and the remainder is unexplained. The sample yields 100,000 to 150,000 clones; 60% to 80% were counted once. The ten largest clones add up to roughly 4% of the sample. The sequenced sample consisted of PBMCs. The receptors were sampled from a man in his forties or fifties in good health and CMV-seropositive.

The genes are TRBV28 and TRBJ1-1; D remains ambiguous. The CDR3 loop spans 13 amino acids. Germline values: CDR1 MDHEN, CDR2 SYDVKM. V was cut by 7 bases and J by 4 bases, with 13 bases left in between. The DNA for the CDR3 is TGTGCCAGCAACGGTCGCGTGAGCACTGAAGCTTTCTTT. Residues: CASNGRVSTEAFF.

The chain recombines TRBV18 with TRBJ1-1, with 7 positions matching TRBD1. Germline values: CDR1 KGHSH, CDR2 LQKENI. J lost 5 bases, V lost 3 bases, and 12 bases had no gene match. This CDR3 region has 16 residues. CDR3 protein: CASSPRGVVGQTEAFF. The CDR3 region has the DNA TGTGCCAGCTCACCCAGGGGGGTGGTGGGACAGACTGAAGCTTTCTTT.

A remark on this clone: At one end, the junction sequence differs from germline, possibly due to a read error. This sequence joins TRBV7-9 and TRBJ1-2; tentatively, D is TRBD1 (5 bases). Per germline, CDR1 SEHNR and CDR2 FQNEAQ (reference sequence). This CDR3 contains 13 residues. CDR3 nucleotides: TGTTCCAGCAGTCCGGGGGTTAACTATGGCTACACCTTC. It translates to CSSSPGVNYGYTF.

J is TRBJ2-1 and V is TRBV25-1; 8 bases map to TRBD2. Germline-derived CDR1 and CDR2 are MGHDK and SYGVNS. This CDR3 has 16 residues. Germline trimming cut 0 bases from V and 4 bases from J; bases unmatched to any gene: 5. Here the CDR3 DNA reads TGTGCCAGCAGTGAATACGGGAGGGCCTTTTACAATGAGCAGTTCTTC. The encoded protein is CASSEYGRAFYNEQFF.

The genes are TRBV2 and TRBJ2-7; 8 bases map to TRBD2. Trimming cost V 4 bases and J 7 bases; bases outside gene matches: 12. Germline CDR1 and CDR2: SNHLY and FYNNEI. The CDR3 is 15 amino acids. CDR3 protein: CASSAESGRSREQYF. In DNA, the CDR3 is TGTGCCAGCAGTGCCGAAAGCGGGAGATCGCGGGAGCAGTACTTC.

This sequence joins TRBV10-2 and TRBJ1-1; D remains ambiguous. Deletions cut 2 bases from V and 8 bases from J, with 9 bases between. This CDR3 comprises 12 residues. Germline V gives CDR1 WSHSY, CDR2 SAAADI. The CDR3 loop reads CASSEGWLEAFF. DNA of the CDR3: TGCGCCAGCAGTGAGGGTTGGCTGGAAGCTTTCTTT.

The genes are TRBV9 and TRBJ2-5; TRBD2 matches at 8 bases. The CDR3 has 17 residues. Germline trimming cut 2 bases from V and 5 bases from J; bases unmatched to any gene: 14. CDR1 and CDR2 from the germline V gene are SGDLS and YYNGEE. The DNA for the CDR3 is TGTGCCAGCAGCGTGAGGGGCTCGGCGGGAGGTCCGGAGACCCAGTACTTC. Encoded protein: CASSVRGSAGGPETQYF.

This chain links TRBV6-5 with TRBJ2-3; 11 positions agree with TRBD2. Looked up from germline, CDR1 is MNHEY and CDR2 is SVGAGI. After removal of 6 bases from V and 3 bases from J, the junction contained 2 bases not matched to a gene. The CDR3 consists of 14 residues. The CDR3 DNA reads as TGTGCCAGCAGGGGACTAGCGGTTACAGATACGCAGTATTTT. Protein: CASRGLAVTDTQYF.

This chain uses TRBV11-2 with TRBJ2-1; 10 nucleotides match TRBD2. The V gene end was trimmed by 3 bases and the J gene end by 1 base; junction bases not matched to a gene: 12. The CDR3 sequence is 19 residues long. The germline V gene encodes CDR1 SGHAT and CDR2 FQNNGV. CDR3: CASSFASGSGGKSYNEQFF. For the CDR3, the DNA is TGTGCCAGCAGCTTCGCTAGCGGGAGTGGGGGGAAATCCTACAATGAGCAGTTCTTC.

The chain joins TRBV14 to TRBJ2-7; tentatively, D is TRBD1 (5 bases). The CDR3 runs 15 residues. Germline V lookup: CDR1 SGHDN, CDR2 FVKESK. With 1 base removed from V and 2 bases from J, the gap between germline ends came to 12 bases. The CDR3 loop reads CASSQGMARAYEQYF. In DNA, the CDR3 is TGTGCCAGCAGCCAAGGAATGGCCAGGGCCTACGAGCAGTACTTC.

This clone was observed a few times. The chain links TRBV4-1 to TRBJ1-4, with D possibly being TRBD1 (5 bases). From germline, CDR1 is MGHRA and CDR2 YSYEKL. The CDR3 loop spans 15 amino acids. With 6 bases removed from V and 7 bases from J, the gap between germline ends came to 18 bases. This CDR3 is CASRRPGGRGEKLFF. In DNA form, the CDR3 reads TGCGCCAGCAGGCGGCCGGGGGGACGGGGTGAAAAACTGTTTTTT.

This clone was recorded only once. The junction and the germline gene differ at one end; a read error may be behind it. The rearrangement links TRBV6-1 to TRBJ2-7; TRBD1 matches 8 bases. In germline, CDR1 is MNHNS, CDR2 SASEGT. This CDR3 comprises 15 residues. DNA for the CDR3: TGTGCCAGCAGGGAAGCCGGGACAGGTGCCTACGAGCAGTACTTC. Translating it yields CASREAGTGAYEQYF.

The rearrangement joins TRBV2 to TRBJ2-7; 7 nucleotides agree with TRBD1. The CDR3 covers 13 residues. Per the germline V gene, CDR1 is SNHLY and CDR2 is FYNNEI. Trimming cost V 5 bases and J 2 bases; bases outside gene matches: 3. The CDR3 DNA reads TGTGCCAGCAGTCAACAGGGGCCCTACGAGCAGTACTTC. As protein: CASSQQGPYEQYF.

This chain joins TRBV5-1 and TRBJ1-1; D not certain. The CDR3 spans 12 residues. V was trimmed by 2 bases and J by 7 bases, leaving 9 bases between them. The germline V gene encodes CDR1 SGHRS and CDR2 YFSETQ. The CDR3 sequence: CASSLTGSEAFF. CDR3 nucleotide sequence: TGCGCCAGCAGCTTAACCGGGAGTGAAGCTTTCTTT.